This entry describes one TCR beta chain. Its antigen is as yet unknown. This entry comes from a study of cytomegalovirus exposure and HLA in healthy donors. Study-level points and caveats: Reportedly, fewer N-insertions than the approximately 700-donor mean appeared in an Asian-associated ancestry cluster in a later analysis. The study reported that TCR beta sequences accurately predicted HLA-A and HLA-B alleles in most subjects. Later analysis demonstrated an association between a missense DCLRE1C variant and TCR beta V- and J-gene trimming.

The PCR contained 60 Vbeta and 13 Jbeta primers. Some clones are missing from TCRdb's copy, which holds only in-frame ones; the method was immunoSEQ multiplex PCR. This sample has about 140,000 clones, with approximately 76% found just once. The receptor's source is a man between 35 and 55 years old in good health and CMV-seronegative. Sequenced material: PBMCs.

The CDR3 here is CASSEGNRLAGEETQYF. CDR3 in DNA: TGTGCCAGCAGTGAAGGGAATCGGCTAGCGGGGGAAGAGACCCAGTACTTC. V gene TRBV6-1 combines with J gene TRBJ2-5; TRBD2 aligns across 10 bases. There are 17 residues in the CDR3. Germline CDR1 is MNHNS and CDR2 is SASEGT. The V and J ends lost 1 base and 3 bases, in that order; junction bases with no gene match: 8.